What follows describes a single T cell receptor beta chain. Stable vitiligo meant no lesion change over the previous 6 months. Profiling relied on immunoSEQ multiplex PCR, and the TCRdb table lists in-frame clones only, not all of them. Of tens of thousands of clones in the sample, about nine tenths are singletons; the top ten hold around 4.7%. This CDR3 region has 14 residues. V lost 3 bases, J lost 1 base, and 10 bases lay in between. Germline loops: CDR1 SGDLS, CDR2 YYNGEE. This specimen belongs to a study of resident and recirculating memory T cells in vitiligo. Study summary: The samples were homogenized without cell sorting before genomic DNA extraction.

Specimen: blood. The J gene is TRBJ1-1, the V gene TRBV9, with a tentative D call TRBD1 (6 bases). The TCR originated in a male donor with vitiligo. CDR3 nucleotides: TGTGCCAGCAGCGCAGGGACACAGAACACTGAAGCTTTCTTT. This gives the protein CASSAGTQNTEAFF.